Below, 21 T cell receptor beta chains from the same sample are listed, as sequenced in a study of blood T cell repertoires in COVID-19. Sequenced by immunoSEQ multiplex PCR; TCRdb stores in-frame clones only, minus some. Here the sample spans 200,000 or so clones, around three quarters being singletons. Source material: peripheral blood. These receptors were collected from a man aged 55 to 70 with active or convalescent COVID-19.

The J gene is TRBJ1-4, the V gene TRBV15; TRBD1 aligns across 10 bases. Germline CDR1 is LNHNV and CDR2 is YYDKDF (reference sequence). The CDR3 spans 15 residues. With V trimmed by 3 bases and J by 7 bases, 5 bases remained unmatched. The CDR3 region has the DNA TGTGCCACCAGCAGGAGGACAGGGGGAAGTGAAAAACTGTTTTTT. Protein sequence: CATSRRTGGSEKLFF. The full variable domain, with the rest looked up from reference TRBV15 and TRBJ1-4, is DAMVIQNPRYQVTQFGKPVTLSCSQTLNHNVMYWYQQKSSQAPKLLFHYYDKDFNNEADTPDNFQSRRPNTSFCFLDIRSPGLGDTAMYLCATSRRTGGSEKLFFGSGTQLSVL.

This clone was seen many times. The chain employs TRBV11-3 and TRBJ2-1; 9 nucleotides align to TRBD1. The CDR3 is made up of 17 amino acids. Germline CDR1 is SGHNT and CDR2 is YENEEA. Trimming at V came to 5 bases and at J to 0 bases, leaving 8 bases not matched to a gene. CDR3 nucleotides: TGTGCCAGCAGCCCGGCCGGGACAGGGAACTCCTACAATGAGCAGTTCTTC. It encodes CASSPAGTGNSYNEQFF.

This chain connects TRBV24-1 to TRBJ1-5, with 8 positions matching TRBD1. Germline CDR1 reads KGHDR; CDR2 reads SFDVKD. The V gene end was trimmed by 0 bases and the J gene end by 3 bases; junction bases not matched to a gene: 9. This CDR3 is 18 amino acids long. The CDR3 region has the DNA TGTGCCACCAGTGATTTGGTCCCCGGGACAGGTATCAATCAGCCCCAGCATTTT. Translating it yields CATSDLVPGTGINQPQHF.

The chain employs TRBV11-3 and TRBJ2-6; TRBD1 is a possible D gene (6 bases). The CDR3 is made up of 19 amino acids. Trimming took off 1 base at V and 0 bases at J, with 16 bases between the two ends. Germline CDR1 reads SGHNT; CDR2 reads YENEEA. This CDR3 is CASSLGQAGAISGANVLTF. CDR3 DNA sequence: TGTGCCAGCAGCTTAGGTCAGGCAGGGGCTATCTCTGGGGCCAACGTCCTGACTTTC.

This chain uses TRBV7-2 with TRBJ1-2; no clear D. V dropped 5 bases and J dropped 3 bases, with 10 bases sitting between them. Germline V gives CDR1 SGHTA, CDR2 FQGNSA. This CDR3 is 13 amino acids long. In DNA form, the CDR3 reads TGTGCCAGCAGCCCCTGGGGAGACTATGGCTACACCTTC. Translated: CASSPWGDYGYTF. Combining the CDR3 with reference TRBV7-2 and TRBJ1-2 gives the whole variable domain GAGVSQSPSNKVTEKGKDVELRCDPISGHTALYWYRQSLGQGLEFLIYFQGNSAPDKSGLPSDRFSAERTGGSVSTLTIQRTQQEDSAVYLCASSPWGDYGYTFGSGTRLTVV.

The genes are TRBV5-1 and TRBJ2-3; 11 nucleotides align to TRBD2. The J segment lost 2 bases and the V segment lost 4 bases, leaving 3 bases of the junction unmatched. This CDR3 contains 15 residues. The germline CDR1 and CDR2 sequences are SGHRS and YFSETQ. In DNA form, the CDR3 reads TGCGCCAGCAGCGTGACTAGCGGGGCCACAGATACGCAGTATTTT. Protein sequence: CASSVTSGATDTQYF.

V usage is TRBV27 and J usage is TRBJ1-2, with 8 bases lining up with TRBD1. Per the germline V gene, CDR1 is MNHEY and CDR2 is SMNVEV (reference sequence). The trim removed 0 bases at V and 8 bases at J, leaving 5 bases unmatched. This CDR3 contains 14 residues. This chain's CDR3 is CASSLSGTGWGYTF. As DNA, the CDR3 is TGTGCCAGCAGTTTATCGGGGACAGGCTGGGGCTACACCTTC.

The V gene is TRBV4-3, the J gene TRBJ2-1; TRBD2 agrees at 8 bases. Trimming took 1 base from V and 3 from J; bases not matched to a gene: 5. Germline CDR1 and CDR2: LGHNA and YSLEER. CDR3 size: 16 residues. This CDR3 reads CASSQGGLAGYNEQFF. The CDR3 DNA follows: TGCGCCAGCAGCCAAGGAGGGCTAGCGGGCTACAATGAGCAGTTCTTC.

The rearrangement links TRBV19 to TRBJ1-5; no reliable D call. This CDR3 is built from 14 residues. Per the germline V gene, CDR1 is LNHDA and CDR2 is SQIVND (reference sequence). V lost 6 bases and J 2 bases, leaving 11 bases between the germline ends. In DNA, the CDR3 is TGTGCCAGTAGGCGATATGGAGGCAATCAGCCCCAGCATTTT. It is translated as CASRRYGGNQPQHF.

CDR3 nucleotide sequence: TGTGCCTCTGGGGTAGCGGGAGGCGAGCAGTACTTC. Protein product: CASGVAGGEQYF. The chain has TRBV5-5 and TRBJ2-7; 10 bases line up with TRBD2. Trimming took 10 bases from V and 6 from J; bases not matched to a gene: 7. Germline values: CDR1 SGHKS, CDR2 YYEKEE (reference sequence). The CDR3 runs to 12 residues.

This clone occurred many times. This chain connects TRBV5-1 to TRBJ2-3; TRBD2 agrees at 8 bases. Looked up from germline, CDR1 is SGHRS and CDR2 is YFSETQ. The CDR3 runs to 17 residues. Trimming at V came to 7 bases and at J to 4 bases, leaving 17 bases not matched to a gene. CDR3 residues: CASGQLGAGEGSDTQYF. The CDR3 coding sequence is TGCGCCAGCGGTCAACTTGGAGCGGGAGAAGGGTCAGATACGCAGTATTTT. Combining the CDR3 with reference TRBV5-1 and TRBJ2-3 gives the whole variable domain KAGVTQTPRYLIKTRGQQVTLSCSPISGHRSVSWYQQTPGQGLQFLFEYFSETQRNKGNFPGRFSGRQFSNSRSEMNVSTLELGDSALYLCASGQLGAGEGSDTQYFGPGTRLTVL.

The J gene is TRBJ2-2, the V gene TRBV5-1; TRBD2 is a possible D gene (6 bases). The germline V gene has CDR1 SGHRS and CDR2 YFSETQ. V lost 5 bases and J lost 2, with 10 bases in between. This CDR3 contains 14 residues. The CDR3 loop is CASRRGSNTGELFF. CDR3 DNA: TGCGCCAGCAGGCGGGGTTCTAACACCGGGGAGCTGTTTTTT.

The V and J genes are TRBV5-6 and TRBJ2-1; 10 positions agree with TRBD2. Germline lookup yields CDR1 SGHDT and CDR2 YYEEEE. The CDR3 loop spans 13 amino acids. The V and J ends lost 0 bases and 14 bases, in that order; junction bases with no gene match: 5. The CDR3 spells CASSLELAGRKFF. For the CDR3, the DNA is TGTGCCAGCAGCTTGGAACTAGCGGGGAGAAAGTTCTTC.

This chain joins TRBV5-1 and TRBJ2-3; 8 bases map to TRBD2. CDR1 is SGHRS, CDR2 YFSETQ, per germline. With 7 bases clipped from V and 2 bases from J, the junction kept 12 bases outside the gene matches. The CDR3 runs to 16 residues. CDR3 in amino acids: CASGLLAEDTTDTQYF. The CDR3 DNA follows: TGCGCCAGCGGCCTACTAGCGGAAGACACCACAGATACGCAGTATTTT.

The chain employs TRBV2 and TRBJ2-3, with a weak D call TRBD2 (5 bases). Trimming removed 6 bases at V and 6 bases at J, with 19 bases between. The germline V gene encodes CDR1 SNHLY and CDR2 FYNNEI. The CDR3 has 15 residues. CDR3 coding DNA: TGTGCCAGCAGCGTAACTAGTGACTCGGTTGATACGCAGTATTTT. Translated, it gives CASSVTSDSVDTQYF.

The chain employs TRBV10-3 and TRBJ2-1, with TRBD2 matching over 14 bases. V lost 5 bases, J lost 4 bases, and 10 bases stayed unmatched. The CDR3 covers 18 residues. From germline, CDR1 is ENHRY and CDR2 SYGVKD. The CDR3 region is CAISWTSGRTTNYNEQFF. DNA of the CDR3: TGTGCCATCAGTTGGACTAGCGGGAGGACCACAAATTACAATGAGCAGTTCTTC.

The chain links TRBV24-1 to TRBJ2-1; 11 bases map to TRBD1. The CDR3 extends over 14 amino acids. CDR1 is KGHDR and CDR2 is SFDVKD in the germline V gene. After removal of 5 bases from V and 8 bases from J, the junction contained 4 bases not matched to a gene. Here the CDR3 reads CATSGTGGHDEQFF. In DNA, the CDR3 is TGTGCCACCAGTGGGACAGGGGGCCACGATGAGCAGTTCTTC.

The chain combines TRBV19 with TRBJ2-5, with TRBD2 matching 10 bases. Germline V lookup: CDR1 LNHDA, CDR2 SQIVND (reference sequence). This CDR3 has 15 residues. J was trimmed by 5 bases and V by 5 bases; bases with no gene match: 8. CDR3 sequence: CASSPTGLADETQYF. CDR3 DNA: TGTGCCAGTAGTCCCACAGGACTAGCGGATGAGACCCAGTACTTC. The complete variable domain, with remaining parts taken from reference TRBV19 and TRBJ2-5, reads DGGITQSPKYLFRKEGQNVTLSCEQNLNHDAMYWYRQDPGQGLRLIYYSQIVNDFQKGDIAEGYSVSREKKESFPLTVTSAQKNPTAFYLCASSPTGLADETQYFGPGTRLLVL.

The rearrangement joins TRBV28 to TRBJ1-5, with TRBD1 matching over 11 bases. CDR3 length equals 16 residues. The V gene's germline CDR1 is MDHEN and CDR2 SYDVKM. Trimming took 9 bases from V and 7 from J; bases not matched to a gene: 14. CDR3 bases: TGTGCCAGTCATCCGCCGGGACAGGGGGTAGGGCAGCCCCAGCATTTT. Residues: CASHPPGQGVGQPQHF.

The chain is built from TRBV14 and TRBJ1-2; D unclear. Trimming cost V 4 bases and J 4 bases, with 13 bases left between them. Germline V lookup: CDR1 SGHDN, CDR2 FVKESK. The CDR3 extends over 14 amino acids. CDR3: CASSPSGAGYGYTF. DNA for the CDR3: TGTGCCAGCAGCCCTTCCGGAGCCGGCTATGGCTACACCTTC.

The CDR3 DNA reads TGTGCCAGCAGGGACAGGGGATGGGCCCAGTACTTC. Translation gives CASRDRGWAQYF. This chain uses TRBV27 with TRBJ2-5, with 9 nucleotides matching TRBD1. Germline V gene lookup returns CDR1 MNHEY and CDR2 SMNVEV (reference sequence). V trimming: 6 bases; J trimming: 9 bases; junction bases outside the gene matches: 5. There are 12 residues in the CDR3.